A single sample gave rise to the 21 T cell receptor beta chains below, sequenced in a study of identical twins (dated by TCRdb to about 2016). Library construction relied on 5' RACE. The run used an Illumina HiSeq 2000. Using fastp at Q25 and MiXCR, TCRdb reprocessed the public reads and kept productive beta chains. Rows merge per CDR3 protein into single entries with the most common DNA and genes. The sample yields 200,000 to 250,000 distinct CDR3 sequences; roughly 7.1% were counted once. The ten largest clones capture 13% to 15% of the sample. The sample was also linked to a second study, of T cells expressing NK-cell markers.

Sequencing was done on a sample of CD8+ T cells sorted from blood. These receptors originate from a young woman in good health.

This sequence joins TRBV7-8 and TRBJ2-2, with 7 bases lining up with TRBD1. The CDR3 totals 15 residues. J gave up 6 bases and V 5 bases, and 9 bases lay outside the gene matches. Germline CDR1 and CDR2: SGHVS and FQNEAQ. CDR3 nucleotides: TGTGCCAGCAGCCCTGCACAGGGGATCGCCGGGGAGCTGTTTTTT. Protein product: CASSPAQGIAGELFF.

The chain is built from TRBV12-3 or TRBV12-4 and TRBJ1-4; no reliable D call. The V end lost 6 bases, the J end lost 0 bases, and 8 bases lay between the germline ends. This CDR3 contains 14 residues. The CDR3 nucleotides read TGTGCCAGCAGCTTTTCGGCAACTAATGAAAAACTGTTTTTT. Amino acids: CASSFSATNEKLFF.

This clonotype was detected ten times or more. The chain couples TRBV29-1 to TRBJ2-1, with D possibly being TRBD2 (7 bases). The ends were cut back, 5 bases at V and 9 bases at J, with 26 bases in the middle. Germline CDR1 and CDR2: SQVTM and ANQGSEA. The CDR3 sequence is 16 residues long. The CDR3 bases are TGCAGCGTTAGAGGGGGGACGGGAGGAAAAATCGCTGAGCAGTTCTTC. This codes for CSVRGGTGGKIAEQFF.

This clonotype showed up just a few times. V usage is TRBV27 and J usage is TRBJ2-1, with TRBD2 matching 10 bases. With 7 bases clipped from V and 12 bases from J, the junction kept 9 bases outside the gene matches. This CDR3 is built from 13 residues. The germline V gene encodes CDR1 MNHEY and CDR2 SMNVEV (reference sequence). The CDR3: CASNGLAGVGQFF. The CDR3 coding sequence is TGTGCCAGCAACGGTCTAGCGGGAGTCGGGCAGTTCTTC.

DNA for the CDR3: TGTGCCAGCAGCCCCCCGGTGTACAATGAGCAGTTCTTC. Its protein is CASSPPVYNEQFF. This chain links TRBV7-9 with TRBJ2-1; D unclear. The CDR3 contains 13 residues. From germline, CDR1 is SEHNR and CDR2 FQNEAQ (reference sequence). The V end was cut by 5 bases, the J end by 4 bases, with 9 bases between.

This clonotype was seen ten or more times. V usage is TRBV7-9 and J usage is TRBJ2-2; 7 nucleotides align to TRBD1. This CDR3 has 16 residues. The V gene's germline CDR1 is SEHNR and CDR2 FQNEAQ (reference sequence). V trimming: 5 bases; J trimming: 2 bases; junction bases outside the gene matches: 8. This CDR3 is CASSVTGTANTGELFF. The CDR3 region has the DNA TGTGCCAGCAGCGTTACCGGGACAGCCAACACCGGGGAGCTGTTTTTT.

This clonotype was seen ten or more times. This rearrangement joins TRBV4-2 to TRBJ2-7; 9 positions agree with TRBD1. CDR1 is LGHNA and CDR2 is YNFKEQ in the germline V gene. The CDR3 extends over 13 amino acids. Losses at the gene ends were 4 bases for V and 6 bases for J; bases not matched to a gene: 4. CDR3 residues: CASSPGTGTEQYF. As DNA, the CDR3 is TGTGCCAGCAGCCCAGGGACAGGGACCGAGCAGTACTTC.

On this clonotype: A read error may be the cause here, since a much bigger clone is one base away. The rearrangement uses TRBV12-3 or TRBV12-4 and TRBJ1-1; D is uncertain. The CDR3 consists of 11 residues. Trimming left V 3 bases short and J 9 bases short, with 8 bases between. DNA for the CDR3: TGTGCCAGCAGTTTCGGATGGAAAGCTTTCTTT. This encodes CASSFGWKAFF.

The chain joins TRBV18 to TRBJ2-7, with D unresolved. Trimming took off 5 bases at V and 0 bases at J, with 8 bases between the two ends. The CDR3 consists of 13 residues. The V gene's germline CDR1 is KGHSH and CDR2 LQKENI. In DNA form, the CDR3 reads TGTGCCAGCTCAGCCAGCAGCTCCTACGAGCAGTACTTC. This gives the protein CASSASSSYEQYF.

The CDR3 region is CASSAPGLSSGSYEQYF. In DNA, the CDR3 is TGTGCCAGCAGTGCACCCGGGTTGAGCTCGGGCAGCTACGAGCAGTACTTC. This rearrangement joins TRBV12-3 or TRBV12-4 to TRBJ2-7, with D unclear. V lost 5 bases and J 3 bases, leaving 23 bases between the germline ends. The CDR3 contains 17 residues.

V gene TRBV6-1 combines with J gene TRBJ2-6; D is ambiguous. V lost 3 bases and J lost 0, with 6 bases in between. The germline V gene encodes CDR1 MNHNS and CDR2 SASEGT. This CDR3 region has 15 residues. The CDR3: CASSDPYSGANVLTF. CDR3 nucleotides: TGTGCCAGCAGTGACCCTTACTCTGGGGCCAACGTCCTGACTTTC.

V is TRBV10-3 and J is TRBJ2-7; weak D call: TRBD2 (5 bases). Germline V lookup: CDR1 ENHRY, CDR2 SYGVKD. V lost 2 bases, J lost 0 bases, and 11 bases lay in between. The CDR3 has 15 residues. CDR3 in DNA: TGTGCCATCAGTGAGGAGGGCGGTTCCTCCTACGAGCAGTACTTC. Translated: CAISEEGGSSYEQYF.

This clonotype appeared a few times. The genes are TRBV12-3 or TRBV12-4 and TRBJ2-6; 8 positions match TRBD1. CDR3 length equals 16 residues. V gave up 5 bases and J gave up 2 bases; unmatched junction bases: 5. In DNA form, the CDR3 reads TGTGCCAGCAGTACAAAACAGGGGGCTGGGGCCAACGTCCTGACTTTC. It yields the protein CASSTKQGAGANVLTF.

This clonotype was counted between two and nine times. This chain connects TRBV20-1 to TRBJ2-7; D is undetermined. CDR1 is DFQATT, CDR2 SNEGSKA, per germline (reference sequence). With 0 bases removed from V and 5 bases from J, the gap between germline ends came to 8 bases. This CDR3 is built from 12 residues. The CDR3 nucleotides read TGCAGTGCTAGAGATGGTGGGCACGAGCAGTACTTC. Amino acids: CSARDGGHEQYF.

The chain couples TRBV6-1 to TRBJ2-2; weak D call: TRBD1 (5 bases). Germline-derived CDR1 and CDR2 are MNHNS and SASEGT. The CDR3 loop spans 14 amino acids. Deletions cut 6 bases from V and 2 bases from J, with 10 bases between. CDR3 DNA sequence: TGTGCCAGCAGCCGAACAGGAAACACCGGGGAGCTGTTTTTT. Translating gives CASSRTGNTGELFF.

This clonotype was observed at least ten times. The CDR3 DNA reads as TGTGCCAGCAGATCCGGGACAGGGGTTTTCGGGGAGCTGTTTTTT. Translation gives CASRSGTGVFGELFF. The V call is TRBV27, the J call TRBJ2-2; TRBD1 agrees at 10 bases. Germline V CDR1 and CDR2: MNHEY, SMNVEV (reference sequence). The CDR3 contains 15 residues. V was pared by 6 bases and J by 7 bases, with 8 bases of the junction left unmatched.

At least ten counts were recorded for this clonotype. The gene calls are TRBV3-1 and TRBJ1-5, with D perhaps TRBD1 (6 bases). This CDR3 is 16 amino acids long. With 2 bases removed from V and 7 bases from J, the gap between germline ends came to 18 bases. Germline CDR1 reads LGHDT; CDR2 reads YNNKEL (reference sequence). This CDR3 is CASSQIGGGRGQPQHF. Here the CDR3 DNA reads TGTGCCAGCAGCCAAATCGGCGGGGGCCGAGGCCAGCCCCAGCATTTT. The whole variable domain, remainder taken from reference TRBV3-1 and TRBJ1-5, is DTAVSQTPKYLVTQMGNDKSIKCEQNLGHDTMYWYKQDSKKFLKIMFSYNNKELIINETVPNRFSPKSPDKAHLNLHINSLELGDSAVYFCASSQIGGGRGQPQHFGDGTRLSIL.

This sequence joins TRBV2 and TRBJ2-7, with 9 nucleotides matching TRBD2. The CDR3 has 13 amino acids. CDR1 is SNHLY, CDR2 FYNNEI, per germline. The V and J ends lost 9 bases and 0 bases, in that order; junction bases with no gene match: 3. CDR3 nucleotide sequence: TGTGCCAGGCGACTAGCGGACTCCTACGAGCAGTACTTC. Its protein is CARRLADSYEQYF.

The chain has TRBV4-1 and TRBJ1-5; D might be TRBD1 (6 bases). The CDR3 totals 15 residues. Germline V lookup: CDR1 MGHRA, CDR2 YSYEKL. V lost 5 bases, J lost 7 bases, and 18 bases lay in between. CDR3 amino acids: CASSLRAATGQPQHF. DNA for the CDR3: TGCGCCAGCAGCTTGAGAGCCGCGACAGGACAGCCCCAGCATTTT.

This rearrangement joins TRBV28 to TRBJ2-3; D unclear. The germline V gene encodes CDR1 MDHEN and CDR2 SYDVKM. V was trimmed by 6 bases and J by 4 bases, leaving 11 bases between them. The CDR3 is made up of 13 amino acids. The CDR3 spells CASSSINPDTQYF. CDR3 bases: TGTGCCAGCAGCTCTATCAATCCAGATACGCAGTATTTT.

This rearrangement joins TRBV27 to TRBJ2-7, with TRBD2 matching 10 bases. CDR1 and CDR2 (germline): MNHEY, SMNVEV (reference sequence). CDR3 length: 14 residues. Trimming cost V 6 bases and J 3 bases; bases outside gene matches: 5. CDR3 amino acids: CASSPWTSGYEQYF. The CDR3, as DNA: TGTGCCAGCAGCCCGTGGACTAGCGGCTACGAGCAGTACTTC.